The 5 T cell receptor beta chains below were found in one sample sequenced in a study of cytomegalovirus exposure and HLA in healthy donors. The PCR made use of 60 Vbeta and 13 Jbeta primers. Clones were sequenced by immunoSEQ multiplex PCR, and TCRdb holds only the in-frame ones, with some missing. The sample holds 110,000 to 150,000 clones, roughly 80% seen once. Sequenced: PBMCs. These TCRs come from a young man in good health and CMV-seronegative.

The rearrangement uses TRBV7-2 and TRBJ2-3, with a weak D call TRBD2 (6 bases). V lost 5 bases to trimming and J lost 4 bases, with 13 bases between them. Germline CDR1 reads SGHTA; CDR2 reads FQGNSA. The CDR3 contains 14 residues. CDR3 region: CASSPRTGADTQYF. In DNA form, the CDR3 reads TGTGCCAGCAGCCCGCGGACGGGGGCAGATACGCAGTATTTT.

This clone was seen only once. The chain carries TRBV5-5 and TRBJ1-2, with TRBD1 matching over 9 bases. Germline V gene data show CDR1 as SGHKS and CDR2 as YYEKEE (reference sequence). This CDR3 spans 18 amino acids. With 4 bases clipped from V and 8 bases from J, the junction kept 21 bases outside the gene matches. CDR3 coding DNA: TGTGCCAGCAGCGCGACTGCGGATTACCGGGACAGGGAGCTCGGCTACACCTTC. Protein product: CASSATADYRDRELGYTF.

The V gene is TRBV5-6, the J gene TRBJ2-4, with D maybe TRBD1 (5 bases). The CDR3 is 18 residues long. The germline V and J ends were trimmed by 0 bases and 0 bases, with 16 bases remaining between them. The germline V gene encodes CDR1 SGHDT and CDR2 YYEEEE. CDR3 in amino acids: CASSLGLTGNLAKNIQYF. CDR3 nucleotide sequence: TGTGCCAGCAGCTTGGGGCTTACAGGAAACCTAGCCAAAAACATTCAGTACTTC.

The gene calls are TRBV11-2 and TRBJ1-5; D unclear. This CDR3 is 14 amino acids long. The germline V gene encodes CDR1 SGHAT and CDR2 FQNNGV. With 1 base removed from V and 5 bases from J, the gap between germline ends came to 9 bases. As DNA, the CDR3 is TGTGCCAGCAGCTTAGGGCCAGCGTATCAGCCCCAGCATTTT. Translating gives CASSLGPAYQPQHF.

The rearrangement uses TRBV7-6 and TRBJ1-5, with D tentatively TRBD1 (5 bases). From germline, CDR1 is SGHVS and CDR2 FNYEAQ. The CDR3 has 16 residues. The V and J ends lost 1 base and 7 bases respectively, with 17 bases between them. CDR3 in DNA: TGTGCCAGCAGCTTAGGGGCCACAGGTGTAAAACAGCCCCAGCATTTT. Translating gives CASSLGATGVKQPQHF.